The next 3 T cell receptor beta chains were all read from a single sample in a study of blood T cell repertoires in COVID-19. The protocol was immunoSEQ multiplex PCR, while the TCRdb copy is restricted to in-frame clones and leaves out a portion. The table includes tens of thousands of clones, 75% to 85% detected once. Sequenced: peripheral blood. These receptors were collected from a man older than 75 with acute or convalescent COVID-19.

The chain is built from TRBV5-1 and TRBJ2-7, with a weak D call TRBD1 (6 bases). Germline V gives CDR1 SGHRS, CDR2 YFSETQ. This CDR3 has 14 residues. V lost 3 bases, J lost 3 bases, and 13 bases lay in between. In nucleotides, the CDR3 is TGCGCCAGCAGCTGGATCAAGACAGGCTACGAGCAGTACTTC. Its protein product is CASSWIKTGYEQYF.

The V call is TRBV6-5, the J call TRBJ1-6; no clear D. This CDR3 has 13 residues. Trimming removed 5 bases from V and 8 bases from J, with 10 bases in between. Germline V CDR1 and CDR2: MNHEY, SVGAGI. CDR3 sequence reads: CASSPSRDSPLHF. The CDR3 DNA reads TGTGCCAGCAGTCCTAGCCGAGATTCACCCCTCCACTTT.

This chain connects TRBV5-6 to TRBJ2-5, with a possible D match to TRBD2 (5 bases). The CDR3 contains 14 residues. Germline CDR1 reads SGHDT; CDR2 reads YYEEEE. V dropped 1 base and J dropped 4 bases, with 11 bases sitting between them. CDR3 region: CASSLRSGGETQYF. As DNA, the CDR3 is TGTGCCAGCAGCTTGAGGAGCGGAGGAGAGACCCAGTACTTC.